These 10 T cell receptor beta chains were sequenced from one sample in a study of graft-versus-host responses after intestinal transplantation. TCRdb's table, derived via immunoSEQ multiplex PCR, lists solely in-frame clones and lacks some. Of fewer than 110,000 clones listed, about nine tenths are singletons. The antigens of these receptors remain unknown. The sample here was unstimulated CD4+ T cells sorted from spleen or lymph node cells, taken before transplant. Receptors originate from a human donor who was the organ donor for an intestinal transplant.

This clone occurred once. V and J are TRBV6-5 and TRBJ1-5; 10 nucleotides match TRBD1. The J segment lost 6 bases and the V segment lost 6 bases, leaving 5 bases of the junction unmatched. The CDR3 is 14 residues long. The germline V gene encodes CDR1 MNHEY and CDR2 SVGAGI. CDR3 nucleotide sequence: TGTGCCAGCAGCAGGGACAGGGGAGGTCAGCCCCAGCATTTT. Translating gives CASSRDRGGQPQHF.

CDR3 DNA sequence: TGTGCCAGCTCACCTACGGGACAGGCCGAGGTGGAAGCTTTCTTT. It yields the protein CASSPTGQAEVEAFF. V gene TRBV18 combines with J gene TRBJ1-1; 8 bases line up with TRBD1. CDR3 length equals 15 residues. J lost 8 bases, V lost 3 bases, and 11 bases had no gene match. Per germline, CDR1 KGHSH and CDR2 LQKENI.

This clone appeared a few times. The genes are TRBV5-5 and TRBJ1-3, with 8 bases matching TRBD1. Germline V gives CDR1 SGHKS, CDR2 YYEKEE (reference sequence). CDR3 size: 14 residues. J gave up 3 bases and V 4 bases, and 3 bases lay outside the gene matches. CDR3 amino acids: CASSPGTGGNTIYF. The CDR3 DNA follows: TGTGCCAGCAGCCCAGGGACAGGTGGAAACACCATATATTTT. Supplemented by reference TRBV5-5 and TRBJ1-3, the full variable domain reads DAGVTQSPTHLIKTRGQQVTLRCSPISGHKSVSWYQQVLGQGPQFIFQYYEKEERGRGNFPDRFSARQFPNYSSELNVNALLLGDSALYLCASSPGTGGNTIYFGEGSWLTVV.

A word on this clone: The same CDR3 is also encoded by other DNA sequences in this sample. The rearrangement joins TRBV10-1 to TRBJ2-2; D may be TRBD1 (5 bases). The ends were cut back, 3 bases at V and 2 bases at J, with 7 bases in the middle. CDR1 is WNHNN, CDR2 SYGVQD, per germline (reference sequence). CDR3 length: 14 amino acids. This chain's CDR3 is CASSEQVNTGELFF. The CDR3 DNA reads TGCGCCAGCAGTGAACAGGTCAACACCGGGGAGCTGTTTTTT.

DNA for the CDR3: TGTGCCTGGAGTGTACTGGGGAAAGTTGGAAACACCATATATTTT. Its protein product is CAWSVLGKVGNTIYF. The chain recombines TRBV30 with TRBJ1-3; no reliable D call. The ends were cut back, 0 bases at V and 3 bases at J, with 12 bases in the middle. The germline gives CDR1 GTSNPN, CDR2 SVGIG (reference sequence). The CDR3 runs 15 residues.

The rearrangement joins TRBV10-1 to TRBJ2-1; no clear D. The V end lost 2 bases, the J end lost 0 bases, and 11 bases lay between the germline ends. The CDR3 contains 16 residues. Germline V CDR1 and CDR2: WNHNN, SYGVQD (reference sequence). DNA of the CDR3: TGCGCCAGCAGTGAGGTACAGAAGAGCTCCTACAATGAGCAGTTCTTC. This encodes CASSEVQKSSYNEQFF.

Details on this clone: Other DNA variants within this sample encode the same CDR3. V is TRBV11-2 and J is TRBJ2-1; D gene ambiguous. Germline CDR1 SGHAT, CDR2 FQNNGV. CDR3 length equals 14 residues. Trimming pared 2 bases from V and 0 bases from J, leaving 5 bases between. CDR3 sequence: CASSLSSSYNEQFF. The CDR3 DNA follows: TGTGCCAGCAGCTTAAGTAGCTCCTACAATGAGCAGTTCTTC.

The V and J genes are TRBV4-2 and TRBJ1-6, with TRBD1 matching over 7 bases. V dropped 3 bases and J dropped 10; count of bases not matched to a gene: 15. The CDR3 length is 17 residues. Germline CDR1 is LGHNA and CDR2 is YNFKEQ. The CDR3, as DNA: TGTGCCAGCAGCCACGACAGCCGAGGGGGCGCGGAGTCACCCCTCCACTTT. Translation: CASSHDSRGGAESPLHF.

The V and J genes are TRBV29-1 and TRBJ2-1; perhaps TRBD1 as D (5 bases). V dropped 6 bases and J dropped 7 bases, with 16 bases sitting between them. This CDR3 comprises 13 residues. The germline V gene has CDR1 SQVTM and CDR2 ANQGSEA. CDR3 region: CSVGPRVRNEQFF. As DNA, the CDR3 is TGCAGCGTCGGGCCCAGGGTGAGGAATGAGCAGTTCTTC.

The chain recombines TRBV19 with TRBJ1-3; D is undetermined. This CDR3 has 17 amino acids. Germline CDR1 LNHDA, CDR2 SQIVND (reference sequence). V was cut by 7 bases and J by 0 bases, with 19 bases left in between. The CDR3 loop reads CASTATRRLLSGNTIYF. CDR3 in DNA: TGTGCCAGTACCGCGACGCGGAGGTTACTCTCTGGAAACACCATATATTTT.